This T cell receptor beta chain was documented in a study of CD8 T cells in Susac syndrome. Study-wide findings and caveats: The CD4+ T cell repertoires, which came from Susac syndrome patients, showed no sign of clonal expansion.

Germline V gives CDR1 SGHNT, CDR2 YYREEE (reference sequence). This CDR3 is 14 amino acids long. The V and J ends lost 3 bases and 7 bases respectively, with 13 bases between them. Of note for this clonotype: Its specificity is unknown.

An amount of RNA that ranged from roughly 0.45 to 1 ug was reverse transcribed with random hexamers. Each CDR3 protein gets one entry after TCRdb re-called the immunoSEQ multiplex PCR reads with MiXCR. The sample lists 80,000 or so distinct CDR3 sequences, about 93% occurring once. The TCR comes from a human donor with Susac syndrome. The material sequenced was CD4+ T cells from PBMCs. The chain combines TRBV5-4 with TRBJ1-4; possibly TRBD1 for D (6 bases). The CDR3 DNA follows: TGTGCCAGCAGCTCCGACAGGCTTGCTGAAAAACTGTTTTTT. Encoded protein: CASSSDRLAEKLFF.